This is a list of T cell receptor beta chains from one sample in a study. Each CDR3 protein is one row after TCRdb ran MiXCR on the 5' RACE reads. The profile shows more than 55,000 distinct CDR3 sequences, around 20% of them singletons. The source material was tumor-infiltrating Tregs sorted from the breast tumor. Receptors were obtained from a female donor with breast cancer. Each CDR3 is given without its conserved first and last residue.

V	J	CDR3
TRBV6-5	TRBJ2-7	ASSYLLGVKYYEQY
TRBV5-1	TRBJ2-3	ASSLGGEDTQY
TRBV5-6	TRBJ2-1	ASSSYNEQF
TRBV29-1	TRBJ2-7	SVEDGAGYEQY
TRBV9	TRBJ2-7	ASSPRLKSGTTGGQY
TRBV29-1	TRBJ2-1	SVQGFTWYAGNEQF
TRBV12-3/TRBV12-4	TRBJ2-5	ASSPGSRETQY
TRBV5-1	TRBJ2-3	ASSLADKGATDTQY
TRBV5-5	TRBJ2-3	ASFETSGTDTQY
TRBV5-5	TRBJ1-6	ASGRDLYNSPLH
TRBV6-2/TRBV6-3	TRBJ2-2	ASRGSLVGELF
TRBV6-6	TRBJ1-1	ASSSDRVEAF
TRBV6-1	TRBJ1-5	ASEYSNQPQH